Sequencing of this T cell receptor (beta chain) was carried out in a study of identical twins. Using its own MiXCR run on the 5' RACE reads, TCRdb lists one record per CDR3 protein. The profile shows a few hundred thousand distinct CDR3 sequences, approximately 10% of them singletons. This clonotype was seen repeatedly, ten times or more. In germline, CDR1 is SGHRS, CDR2 YFSETQ. CDR3 length: 16 amino acids. With 7 bases clipped from V and 0 bases from J, the junction kept 7 bases outside the gene matches. This sample also belongs to another study, concerning yellow fever vaccine responses in identical twins.

The chain carries TRBV5-1 and TRBJ1-4, with 9 bases aligning to TRBD1. Material: PBMCs. The clonotype comes from a woman between 18 and 29 years old in good health. In DNA form, the CDR3 reads TGCGCCAGCTCCTCGGGACAGGGAGCAACTAATGAAAAACTGTTTTTT. Translating it yields CASSSGQGATNEKLFF.